This T cell receptor (beta chain) is from a study of cytomegalovirus exposure and HLA in healthy donors. For the study at large: Per a later analysis, the roughly 680 first-cohort and approximately 120 validation repertoires shared one platform.

Libraries were prepared by immunoSEQ multiplex PCR; TCRdb keeps only in-frame clonotypes and omits some of them. Of fewer than 75,000 clones listed, about 95% are singletons. As regards this clone: Its matching antigen is unknown.

Study results and caveats: According to a subsequent analysis, TCR clusters from the first cohort were inclined to appear together in the 120 or so validation repertoires. Researchers catalogued about 150 TCR beta chains as cytomegalovirus-associated. According to reports, the classifier identified cytomegalovirus status with high specificity and sensitivity.

CDR1 is SGHAT and CDR2 is FQDESV in the germline V gene (reference sequence). The ends were cut back, 5 bases at V and 7 bases at J, with 17 bases in the middle. This CDR3 comprises 15 residues. Sequenced input: PBMCs. The chain combines TRBV11-1 with TRBJ1-4, with TRBD1 as a possible D gene (5 bases). This sequence originates from a man between 18 and 29 years old in good health and CMV-seronegative. The CDR3 sequence: CASSGAPGLGEKLFF. CDR3 DNA sequence: TGTGCCAGCAGCGGGGCGCCGGGACTAGGTGAAAAACTGTTTTTT.